Sequencing of this T cell receptor (beta chain) was carried out in a study of blood T cell repertoires in COVID-19. Trimming pared 5 bases from V and 4 bases from J, leaving 15 bases between. CDR1 is MDHEN and CDR2 is SYDVKM in the germline V gene. The CDR3 contains 15 residues. This clone was detected only once. Original analysis: Reference gene primer amplification gave nucleated cell count estimates. The repertoire was sequenced with immunoSEQ multiplex PCR; TCRdb's copy has only in-frame clones and lacks some. V and J calls and clone size are those listed in that table; D and trimming were worked out from the DNA. The data hold fewer than 250,000 clones, with around nine tenths observed a single time.

The TCR was taken from an older woman with acute or convalescent COVID-19. The sample consisted of peripheral blood. The chain joins TRBV28 to TRBJ1-5, with a weak D call TRBD1 (5 bases). This chain's CDR3 is CASSPWGGGNQPQHF. The CDR3, as DNA: TGTGCCAGCAGTCCCTGGGGGGGAGGTAATCAGCCCCAGCATTTT.